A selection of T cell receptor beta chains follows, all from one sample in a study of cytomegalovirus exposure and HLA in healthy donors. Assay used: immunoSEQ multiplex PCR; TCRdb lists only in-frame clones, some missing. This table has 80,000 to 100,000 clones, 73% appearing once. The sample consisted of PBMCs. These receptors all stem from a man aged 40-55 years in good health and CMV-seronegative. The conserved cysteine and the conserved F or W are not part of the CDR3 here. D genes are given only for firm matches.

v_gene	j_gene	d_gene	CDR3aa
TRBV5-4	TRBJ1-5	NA	ASSLGRDQPQH
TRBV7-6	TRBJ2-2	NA	ASSLQLATGELF
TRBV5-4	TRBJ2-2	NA	ATNHWGPSNTGELF
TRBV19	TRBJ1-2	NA	ASSSRDKIYGYT
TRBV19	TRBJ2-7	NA	ASSIGTEIYEQY
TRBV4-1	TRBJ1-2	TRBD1	ASSPDRGLLRGYT
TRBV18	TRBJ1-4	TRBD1	ASSPGTEVNEKLF
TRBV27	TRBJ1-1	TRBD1	ASSFRGSGTEAF
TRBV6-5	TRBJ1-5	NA	ASSTGYHQPQH
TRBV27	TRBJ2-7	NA	ASHPYYEQY
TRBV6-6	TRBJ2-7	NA	ASSYSSDEQY
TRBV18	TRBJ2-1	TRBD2	ASSTWTSGGHGEQF
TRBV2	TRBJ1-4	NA	ASRGSEEKMF
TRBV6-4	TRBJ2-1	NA	ASSALFLSSYNEQF
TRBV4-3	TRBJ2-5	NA	ASSNDRRETQY
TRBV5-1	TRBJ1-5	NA	ASSLGQGQPQH
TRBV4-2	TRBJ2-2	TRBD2	ASSRGTSGGAEAGELF
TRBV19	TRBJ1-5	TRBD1	ASSRRVRGISNQPQH
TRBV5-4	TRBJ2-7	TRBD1	ASSPGRDRVMYEQY
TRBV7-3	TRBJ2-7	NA	ASSLQGAVEQY
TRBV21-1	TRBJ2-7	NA	ASSKWGQGVGVEQY
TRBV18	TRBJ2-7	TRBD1	ASSGQGAGDEQY
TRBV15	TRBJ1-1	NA	ATSRGLTGEAEAF
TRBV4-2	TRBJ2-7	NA	ASSQDWGPNYEQY
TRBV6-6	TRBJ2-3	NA	ASSYSWTSTDTQY
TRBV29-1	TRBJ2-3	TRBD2	SVGKALAGRGTQY
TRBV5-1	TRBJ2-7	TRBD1	ASSEPGQSEQY
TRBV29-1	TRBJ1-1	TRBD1	SVEPRAGGVTEAF
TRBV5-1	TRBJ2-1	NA	ASSTNRVVPYNEQF
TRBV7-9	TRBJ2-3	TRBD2	ASSLGTSGVDTQY
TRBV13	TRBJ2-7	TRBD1	ASSPRTGGNEQY
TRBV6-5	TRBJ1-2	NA	ASSYYPEDYGYT
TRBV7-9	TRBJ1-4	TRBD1	ASSPTWTGEEEKLF
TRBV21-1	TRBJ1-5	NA	ASSKRGTGPRNQPQH
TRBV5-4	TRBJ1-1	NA	ASSLGGGGNTEAF
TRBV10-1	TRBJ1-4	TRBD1	ASSGRGRPNEKLF
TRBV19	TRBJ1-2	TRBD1	ASSIRFGTGRGYT
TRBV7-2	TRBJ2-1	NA	ASSTPGGEQF
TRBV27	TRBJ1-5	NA	ASSFRGNSQPQH
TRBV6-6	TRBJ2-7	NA	ASSYLTGLSYEQY
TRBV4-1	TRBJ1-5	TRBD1	ASSQGIRGRNQPQH
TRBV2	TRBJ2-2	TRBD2	ASSARRGGTGELF
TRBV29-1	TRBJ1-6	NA	SVAQGYNSPLH
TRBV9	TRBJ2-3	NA	ASSVAGGRGDTQY
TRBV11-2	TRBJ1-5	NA	ASSLVDRPNQPQH
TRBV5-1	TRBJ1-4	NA	ASSLGVEEKLF
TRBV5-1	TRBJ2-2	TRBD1	ASSWDRSNTGELF
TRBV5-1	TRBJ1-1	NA	ASSLAQGNTEAF
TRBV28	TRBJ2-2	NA	ASSLWSAQNTGELF
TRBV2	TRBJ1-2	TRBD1	ASSGGGGTGSGYT
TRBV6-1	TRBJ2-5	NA	ASSGDRLETQY
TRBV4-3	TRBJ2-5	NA	ASSQDYAGVIETQY
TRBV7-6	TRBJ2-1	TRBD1	ASSAQQGAYYNEQF
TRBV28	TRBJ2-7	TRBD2	ASSFLAGGPYEQY
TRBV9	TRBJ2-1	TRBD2	ASSPQREGYNEQF
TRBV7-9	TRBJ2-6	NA	ASSLVTGASGANVLT